This passage covers 16 T cell receptor beta chains from one sample sequenced in a study of CD8 T cells in Susac syndrome (dated by TCRdb to between 2018 and 2021). Library prep was done by the immunoSEQ multiplex PCR assay. RNA was extracted using the RNeasy kit, and about 0.45 to 1 ug of the RNA was reverse transcribed with random hexamers. The public sequencing data were trimmed at Q25 with fastp and processed into clonotypes with MiXCR by TCRdb, which kept only in-frame beta chains. Each CDR3 protein appears once, grouped with its most common genes and DNA. This sample has about 100,000 distinct CDR3 sequences in its table, and around 95% of those were observed once. 0.3% of the sample goes to the ten largest clones. Source material: CD8+ T cells from PBMCs. The receptor set was obtained from a human donor with Susac syndrome.

The gene calls are TRBV3-1 and TRBJ1-1, with D possibly being TRBD1 (5 bases). V was pared by 0 bases and J by 5 bases, with 13 bases between. Germline assignment: CDR1 LGHDT and CDR2 YNNKEL (reference sequence). The CDR3 length is 15 residues. CDR3: CASSQDVRGGTEAFF. The CDR3 bases are TGTGCCAGCAGCCAAGATGTAAGGGGTGGAACTGAAGCTTTCTTT. The variable domain in full, with the rest retrieved from reference TRBV3-1 and TRBJ1-1, is DTAVSQTPKYLVTQMGNDKSIKCEQNLGHDTMYWYKQDSKKFLKIMFSYNNKELIINETVPNRFSPKSPDKAHLNLHINSLELGDSAVYFCASSQDVRGGTEAFFGQGTRLTVV.

This clonotype occurred a few times. The J gene is TRBJ2-1, the V gene TRBV12-3 or TRBV12-4, with D perhaps TRBD2 (5 bases). The length of the CDR3 is 12 residues. The V end was cut by 3 bases, the J end by 7 bases, with 7 bases between. CDR3 loop: CASSFSGNEQFF. The CDR3 nucleotides read TGTGCCAGCAGTTTCAGCGGAAATGAGCAGTTCTTC.

This clonotype was detected once. The chain recombines TRBV7-2 with TRBJ2-1; perhaps TRBD1 as D (6 bases). Germline CDR1 SGHTA, CDR2 FQGNSA. The CDR3 length is 11 residues. Deletions cut 6 bases from V and 15 bases from J, with 15 bases between. The CDR3 sequence is CASSRPGTLFF. The CDR3 coding sequence is TGTGCCAGCAGTCGTCCCGGGACATTGTTCTTC.

The chain combines TRBV5-1 with TRBJ2-7; possibly TRBD1 for D (5 bases). This CDR3 has 14 residues. The germline V gene encodes CDR1 SGHRS and CDR2 YFSETQ. V was cut by 0 bases and J by 2 bases, with 9 bases left in between. The CDR3 nucleotides are TGCGCCAGCAGCTTGGTCCAGGGAACCTACGAGCAGTACTTC. It is translated as CASSLVQGTYEQYF.

This chain joins TRBV29-1 and TRBJ1-2; the D is unclear. Trimming left V 8 bases short and J 8 bases short, with 6 bases between. The V gene's germline CDR1 is SQVTM and CDR2 ANQGSEA. The CDR3 is 8 amino acids. The CDR3 DNA reads as TGCAGCTCTGGGGGCTACACCTTC. Protein product: CSSGGYTF.

This chain joins TRBV13 and TRBJ2-5; the D gene could be TRBD1 or TRBD2 (5 bases each). V was cut by 2 bases and J by 0 bases, with 13 bases left in between. The CDR3 has 16 amino acids. CDR1 is PRHDT, CDR2 FYEKMQ, per germline (reference sequence). CDR3 region: CASSLRGWEYQETQYF. CDR3 in DNA: TGTGCCAGCAGCTTAAGGGGATGGGAGTACCAAGAGACCCAGTACTTC.

The V gene is TRBV9, the J gene TRBJ2-1; 8 bases fit TRBD2. V shed 4 bases and J 8 bases; nucleotides not matched to a gene: 17. The germline V gene encodes CDR1 SGDLS and CDR2 YYNGEE. The CDR3 is 17 residues long. CDR3 region: CASSPRPSGSVNDEQFF. Written as DNA, the CDR3 is TGTGCCAGCAGCCCACGCCCCAGCGGGAGCGTTAACGATGAGCAGTTCTTC.

The chain couples TRBV4-1 to TRBJ2-5; D uncertain. The CDR3 covers 13 residues. Trimming cost V 2 bases and J 2 bases, with 6 bases left between them. Germline V CDR1 and CDR2: MGHRA, YSYEKL. DNA of the CDR3: TGCGCCAGCAGCCAATCGTTACAAGAGACCCAGTACTTC. This encodes CASSQSLQETQYF.

CDR3 in amino acids: CASSDSLRNEQYF. The CDR3 DNA reads TGTGCCAGCAGCGATTCCCTAAGGAACGAGCAGTACTTC. The chain uses TRBV9 and TRBJ2-7; D is unresolved. V was clipped by 3 bases and J by 5 bases, with 12 bases between them. Germline loops: CDR1 SGDLS, CDR2 YYNGEE. The CDR3 loop spans 13 amino acids.

The V and J genes are TRBV28 and TRBJ2-5; D ambiguous. Germline assignment: CDR1 MDHEN and CDR2 SYDVKM. The germline V and J ends were trimmed by 8 bases and 2 bases, with 12 bases remaining between them. This CDR3 is 13 amino acids long. CDR3 bases: TGTGCCAGCCGCTACCCGAGTCAAGAGACCCAGTACTTC. Translating it yields CASRYPSQETQYF. Full variable domain (remainder filled in from reference TRBV28 and TRBJ2-5): DVKVTQSSRYLVKRTGEKVFLECVQDMDHENMFWYRQDPGLGLRLIYFSYDVKMKEKGDIPEGYSVSREKKERFSLILESASTNQTSMYLCASRYPSQETQYFGPGTRLLVL.

The gene calls are TRBV28 and TRBJ1-5; D remains unclear. The ends were cut back, 3 bases at V and 1 base at J, with 16 bases in the middle. Germline assignment: CDR1 MDHEN and CDR2 SYDVKM. The CDR3 sequence is 17 residues long. In nucleotides, the CDR3 is TGTGCCAGCAGTTTCGTCCGGGATATGAGGAGCAATCAGCCCCAGCATTTT. Its translation is CASSFVRDMRSNQPQHF.

The rearrangement uses TRBV13 and TRBJ1-2; the D gene is possibly TRBD1 (6 bases). The CDR3 runs 13 residues. From germline, CDR1 is PRHDT and CDR2 FYEKMQ (reference sequence). V dropped 3 bases and J dropped 8 bases, with 13 bases sitting between them. CDR3 in amino acids: CASSLGGLRGYTF. The CDR3 DNA reads TGTGCCAGCAGCTTGGGGGGGCTGCGAGGCTACACCTTC. Variable domain in full (rest from reference TRBV13 and TRBJ1-2): AAGVIQSPRHLIKEKRETATLKCYPIPRHDTVYWYQQGPGQDPQFLISFYEKMQSDKGSIPDRFSAQQFSDYHSELNMSSLELGDSALYFCASSLGGLRGYTFGSGTRLTVV.

V usage is TRBV5-4 and J usage is TRBJ1-3; perhaps TRBD1 as D (5 bases). Germline V gene data show CDR1 as SGHNT and CDR2 as YYREEE (reference sequence). This CDR3 is built from 16 residues. The germline V and J ends were trimmed by 0 bases and 0 bases, with 10 bases remaining between them. The CDR3 coding sequence is TGTGCCAGCAGCTTGGCCCCAGGGACCTCTGGAAACACCATATATTTT. Translated: CASSLAPGTSGNTIYF.

The CDR3 region has the DNA TGCGCCAGCAGCCCCTATGGAGGGATGAACACTGAAGCTTTCTTT. It is translated as CASSPYGGMNTEAFF. V usage is TRBV5-1 and J usage is TRBJ1-1; D uncertain. CDR3 length: 15 amino acids. Germline CDR1 reads SGHRS; CDR2 reads YFSETQ. V dropped 4 bases and J dropped 0 bases, with 13 bases sitting between them.

The chain combines TRBV29-1 with TRBJ2-5; D ambiguous. Per the germline V gene, CDR1 is SQVTM and CDR2 is ANQGSEA. The CDR3 has 12 residues. Trimming took 4 bases from V and 5 from J, leaving 11 bases between them. CDR3 bases: TGCAGCGTTGCACTGCTCATGGAGACCCAGTACTTC. It encodes CSVALLMETQYF.

J is TRBJ1-6 and V is TRBV13; D is unresolved. CDR3 length equals 13 residues. Germline CDR1 reads PRHDT; CDR2 reads FYEKMQ (reference sequence). With 5 bases removed from V and 7 bases from J, the gap between germline ends came to 9 bases. Written as DNA, the CDR3 is TGTGCCAGCAGCGTCTCCCCCAATTCACCCCTCCACTTT. It translates to CASSVSPNSPLHF.